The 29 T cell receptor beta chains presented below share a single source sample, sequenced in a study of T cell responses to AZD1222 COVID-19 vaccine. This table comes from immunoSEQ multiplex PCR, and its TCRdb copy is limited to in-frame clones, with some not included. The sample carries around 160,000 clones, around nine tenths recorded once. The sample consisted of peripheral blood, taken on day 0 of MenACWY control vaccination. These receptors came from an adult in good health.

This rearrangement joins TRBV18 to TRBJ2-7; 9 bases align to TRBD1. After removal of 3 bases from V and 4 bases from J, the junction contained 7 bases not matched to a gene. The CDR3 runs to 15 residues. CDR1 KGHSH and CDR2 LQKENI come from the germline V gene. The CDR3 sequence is CASSPAGTGHYEQYF. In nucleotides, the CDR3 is TGTGCCAGCTCACCGGCCGGGACAGGGCATTACGAGCAGTACTTC.

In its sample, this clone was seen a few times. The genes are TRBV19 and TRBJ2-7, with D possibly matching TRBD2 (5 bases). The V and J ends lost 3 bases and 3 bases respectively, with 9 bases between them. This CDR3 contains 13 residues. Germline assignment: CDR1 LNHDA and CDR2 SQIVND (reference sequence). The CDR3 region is CASSIGLNYEQYF. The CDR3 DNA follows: TGTGCCAGTAGTATCGGACTGAACTACGAGCAGTACTTC.

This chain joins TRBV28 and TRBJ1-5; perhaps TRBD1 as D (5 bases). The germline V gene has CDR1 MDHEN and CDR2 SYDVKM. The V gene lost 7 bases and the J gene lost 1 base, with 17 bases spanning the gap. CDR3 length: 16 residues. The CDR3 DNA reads TGTGCCAGCACCCAGGGAGGGATCGGGAGCAATCAGCCCCAGCATTTT. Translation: CASTQGGIGSNQPQHF.

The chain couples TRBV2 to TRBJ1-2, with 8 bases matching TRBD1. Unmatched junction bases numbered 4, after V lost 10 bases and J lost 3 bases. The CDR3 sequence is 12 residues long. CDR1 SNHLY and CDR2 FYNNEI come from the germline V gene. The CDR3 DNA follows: TGTGCCACCGCGGACAGGGACTATGGCTACACCTTC. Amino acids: CATADRDYGYTF.

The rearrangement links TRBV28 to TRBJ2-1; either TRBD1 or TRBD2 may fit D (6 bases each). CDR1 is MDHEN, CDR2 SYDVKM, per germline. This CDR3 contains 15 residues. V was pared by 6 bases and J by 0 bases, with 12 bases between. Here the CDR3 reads CASREGDRSYNEQFF. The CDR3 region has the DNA TGTGCCAGCAGGGAGGGGGATCGCTCCTACAATGAGCAGTTCTTC.

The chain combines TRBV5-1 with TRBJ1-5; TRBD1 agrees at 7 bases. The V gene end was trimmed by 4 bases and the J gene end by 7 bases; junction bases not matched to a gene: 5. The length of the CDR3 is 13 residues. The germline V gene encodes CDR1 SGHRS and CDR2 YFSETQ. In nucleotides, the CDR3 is TGCGCCAGCAGCCTACAGGGGCGGCAGCCCCAGCATTTT. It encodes CASSLQGRQPQHF.

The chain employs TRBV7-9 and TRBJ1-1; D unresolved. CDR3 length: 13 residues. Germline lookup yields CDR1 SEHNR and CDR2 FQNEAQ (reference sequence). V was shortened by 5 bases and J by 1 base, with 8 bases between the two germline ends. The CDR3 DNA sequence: TGTGCCAGCAGCATGACACCGAACACTGAAGCTTTCTTT. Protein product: CASSMTPNTEAFF.

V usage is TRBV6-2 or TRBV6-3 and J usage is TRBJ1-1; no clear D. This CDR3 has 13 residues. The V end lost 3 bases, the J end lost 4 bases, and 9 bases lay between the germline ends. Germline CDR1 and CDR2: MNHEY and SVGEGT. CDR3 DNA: TGTGCCAGCAGTTATCGGCCGTTCACTGAAGCTTTCTTT. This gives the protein CASSYRPFTEAFF.

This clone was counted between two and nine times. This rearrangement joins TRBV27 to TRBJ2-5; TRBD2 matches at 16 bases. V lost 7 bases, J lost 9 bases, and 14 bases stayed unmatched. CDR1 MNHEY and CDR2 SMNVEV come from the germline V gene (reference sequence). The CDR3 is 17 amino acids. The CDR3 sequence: CASISTTGLAGGGAQYF. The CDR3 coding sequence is TGTGCCAGCATCTCCACCACGGGACTAGCGGGAGGGGGGGCCCAGTACTTC.

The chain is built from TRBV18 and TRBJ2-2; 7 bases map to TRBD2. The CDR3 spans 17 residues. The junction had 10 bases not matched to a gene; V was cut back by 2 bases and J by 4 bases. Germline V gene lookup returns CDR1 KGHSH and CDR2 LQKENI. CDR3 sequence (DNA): TGTGCCAGCTCACCATGGGAAGCGGGGAAAGGCACCGGGGAGCTGTTTTTT. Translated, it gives CASSPWEAGKGTGELFF.

The CDR3 region has the DNA TGCGCCAGCAGCTTGAGCGGGAGCAAGGGGGAGACCCAGTACTTC. Translation gives CASSLSGSKGETQYF. This rearrangement joins TRBV5-1 to TRBJ2-5; 8 bases map to TRBD2. Germline V gives CDR1 SGHRS, CDR2 YFSETQ. Trimming removed 1 base from V and 5 bases from J; junction bases left unmatched: 7. This CDR3 region has 15 residues.

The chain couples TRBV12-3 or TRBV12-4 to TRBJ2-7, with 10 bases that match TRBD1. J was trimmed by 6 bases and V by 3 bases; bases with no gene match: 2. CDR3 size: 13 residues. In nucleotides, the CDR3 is TGTGCCAGCAGTTTGTGGACAGGGGGCGAGCAGTACTTC. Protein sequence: CASSLWTGGEQYF.

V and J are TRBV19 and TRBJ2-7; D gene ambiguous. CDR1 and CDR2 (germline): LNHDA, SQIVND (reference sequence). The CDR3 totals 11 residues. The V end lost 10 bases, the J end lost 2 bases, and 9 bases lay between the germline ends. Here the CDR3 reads CATGRPYEQYF. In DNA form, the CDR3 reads TGTGCCACCGGACGGCCCTACGAGCAGTACTTC.

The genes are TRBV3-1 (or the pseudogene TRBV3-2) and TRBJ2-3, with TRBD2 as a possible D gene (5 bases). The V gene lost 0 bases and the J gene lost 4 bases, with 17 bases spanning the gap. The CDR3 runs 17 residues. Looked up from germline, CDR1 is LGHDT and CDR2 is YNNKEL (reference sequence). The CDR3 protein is CASSQEKSGWAADTQYF. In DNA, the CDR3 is TGTGCCAGCAGCCAAGAAAAAAGCGGTTGGGCAGCAGATACGCAGTATTTT.

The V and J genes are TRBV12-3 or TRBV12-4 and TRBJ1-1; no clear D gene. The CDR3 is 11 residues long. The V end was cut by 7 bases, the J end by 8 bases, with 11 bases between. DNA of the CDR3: TGTGCCAGCACCCCATCTGGAGAAGCTTTCTTT. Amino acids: CASTPSGEAFF.

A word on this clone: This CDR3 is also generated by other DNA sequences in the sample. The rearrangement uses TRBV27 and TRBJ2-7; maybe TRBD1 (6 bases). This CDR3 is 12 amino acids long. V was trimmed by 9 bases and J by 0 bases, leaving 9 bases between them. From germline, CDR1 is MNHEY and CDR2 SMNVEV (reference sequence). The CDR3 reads CASRGSSYEQYF. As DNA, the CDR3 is TGTGCCAGTAGGGGGAGCTCCTACGAGCAGTACTTC.

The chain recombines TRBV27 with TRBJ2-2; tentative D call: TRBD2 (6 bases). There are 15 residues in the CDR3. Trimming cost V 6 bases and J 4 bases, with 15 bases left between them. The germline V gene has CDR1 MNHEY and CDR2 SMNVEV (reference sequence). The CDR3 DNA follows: TGTGCCAGCAGCCCATCGGGACTGTCCACCGGGGAGCTGTTTTTT. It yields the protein CASSPSGLSTGELFF.

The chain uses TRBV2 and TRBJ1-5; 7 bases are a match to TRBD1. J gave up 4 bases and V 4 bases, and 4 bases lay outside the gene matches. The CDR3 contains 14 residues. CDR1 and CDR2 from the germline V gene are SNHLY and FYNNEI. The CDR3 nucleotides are TGTGCCAGCAGTGTGGCAGGGGGGAATCAGCCCCAGCATTTT. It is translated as CASSVAGGNQPQHF.

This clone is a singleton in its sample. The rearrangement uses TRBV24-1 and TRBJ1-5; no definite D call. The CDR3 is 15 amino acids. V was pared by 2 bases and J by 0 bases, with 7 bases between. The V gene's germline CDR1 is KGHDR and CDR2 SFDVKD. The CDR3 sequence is CATSDSRYSNQPQHF. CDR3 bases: TGTGCCACCAGTGATTCCAGGTATAGCAATCAGCCCCAGCATTTT.

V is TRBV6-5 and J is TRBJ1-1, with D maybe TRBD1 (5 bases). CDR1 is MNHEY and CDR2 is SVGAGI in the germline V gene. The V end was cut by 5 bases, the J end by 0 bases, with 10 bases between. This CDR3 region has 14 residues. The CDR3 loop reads CASSRGTLNTEAFF. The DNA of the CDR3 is TGTGCCAGCAGTAGAGGGACGTTGAACACTGAAGCTTTCTTT.

CDR3 loop: CASTRTGGNEQYF. In nucleotides, the CDR3 is TGTGCCAGCACCAGGACAGGCGGGAACGAGCAGTACTTC. The chain carries TRBV2 and TRBJ2-7, with D perhaps matching TRBD1 (7 bases). Between the trimmed V and J ends, which lost 7 bases and 5 bases, there was a span of 15 bases. This CDR3 is 13 amino acids long. From germline, CDR1 is SNHLY and CDR2 FYNNEI.

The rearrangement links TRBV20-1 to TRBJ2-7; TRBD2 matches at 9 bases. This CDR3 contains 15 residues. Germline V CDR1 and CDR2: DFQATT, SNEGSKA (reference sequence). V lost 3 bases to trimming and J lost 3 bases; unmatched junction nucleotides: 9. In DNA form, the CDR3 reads TGCAGTGCTAGTCTCCCGGGACTAGCAAACTACGAGCAGTACTTC. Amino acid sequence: CSASLPGLANYEQYF.

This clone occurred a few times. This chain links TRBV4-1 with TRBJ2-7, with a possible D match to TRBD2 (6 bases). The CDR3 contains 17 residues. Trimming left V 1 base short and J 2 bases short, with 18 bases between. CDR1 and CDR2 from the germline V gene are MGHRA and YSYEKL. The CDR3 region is CASSQGVGQRVPYEQYF. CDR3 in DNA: TGCGCCAGCAGCCAAGGGGTTGGGCAGCGGGTCCCCTACGAGCAGTACTTC.

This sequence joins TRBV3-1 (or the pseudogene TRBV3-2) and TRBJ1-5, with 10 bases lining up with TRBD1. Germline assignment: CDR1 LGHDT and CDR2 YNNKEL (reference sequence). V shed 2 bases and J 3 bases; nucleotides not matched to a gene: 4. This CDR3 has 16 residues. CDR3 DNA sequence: TGTGCCAGCAGCCAACAGGGACAGGGGCCCAATCAGCCCCAGCATTTT. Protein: CASSQQGQGPNQPQHF.

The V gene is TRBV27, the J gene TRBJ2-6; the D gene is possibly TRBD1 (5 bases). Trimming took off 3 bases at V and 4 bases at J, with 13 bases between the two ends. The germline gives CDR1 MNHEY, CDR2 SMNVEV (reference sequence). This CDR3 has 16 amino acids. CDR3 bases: TGTGCCAGCAGTTTGGGGCAGCTGGCCGGGGCCAACGTCCTGACTTTC. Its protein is CASSLGQLAGANVLTF. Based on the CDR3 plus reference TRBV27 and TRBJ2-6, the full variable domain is EAQVTQNPRYLITVTGKKLTVTCSQNMNHEYMSWYRQDPGLGLRQIYYSMNVEVTDKGDVPEGYKVSRKEKRNFPLILESPSPNQTSLYFCASSLGQLAGANVLTFGAGSRLTVL.

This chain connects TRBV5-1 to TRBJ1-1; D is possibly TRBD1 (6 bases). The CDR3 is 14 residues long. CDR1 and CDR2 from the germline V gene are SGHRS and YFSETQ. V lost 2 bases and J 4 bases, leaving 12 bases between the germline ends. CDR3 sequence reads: CASSFRGGATEAFF. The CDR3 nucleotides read TGCGCCAGCAGCTTCAGGGGAGGGGCCACTGAAGCTTTCTTT.

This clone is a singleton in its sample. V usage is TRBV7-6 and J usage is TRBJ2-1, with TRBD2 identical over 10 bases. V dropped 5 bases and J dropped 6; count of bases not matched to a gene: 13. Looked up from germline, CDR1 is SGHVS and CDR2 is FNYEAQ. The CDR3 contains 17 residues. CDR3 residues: CASSPSPAGGPVNEQFF. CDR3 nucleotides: TGTGCCAGCAGCCCCAGCCCAGCGGGAGGGCCGGTCAATGAGCAGTTCTTC.

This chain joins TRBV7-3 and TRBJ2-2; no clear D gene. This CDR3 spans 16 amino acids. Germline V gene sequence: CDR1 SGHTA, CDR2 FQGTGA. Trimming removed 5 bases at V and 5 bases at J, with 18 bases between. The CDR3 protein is CASSLTYTPETGELFF. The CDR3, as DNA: TGTGCCAGCAGCCTTACTTACACGCCGGAGACCGGGGAGCTGTTTTTT.

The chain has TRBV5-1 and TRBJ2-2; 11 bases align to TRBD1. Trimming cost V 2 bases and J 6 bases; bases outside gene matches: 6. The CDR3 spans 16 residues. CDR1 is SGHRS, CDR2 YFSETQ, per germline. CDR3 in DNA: TGCGCCAGCAGCTTCGGACAGGGGGCAAATGCCGGGGAGCTGTTTTTT. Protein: CASSFGQGANAGELFF.